These T cell receptor beta chains were read from a single sample in a study of Graves' ophthalmopathy and Graves' hyperthyroidism. From the multiplex PCR reads, TCRdb called clonotypes with MiXCR, one entry per CDR3 protein. The sample lists about 500,000 distinct CDR3 sequences; about an eighth were seen once. Sequencing was carried out using blood. The receptor set was obtained from a woman in her 30s with Graves' ophthalmopathy. Each CDR3 is given with its conserved first and last residue. The order of the fields is D gene, clone size, J gene, V gene, CDR3 DNA, CDR3 protein. D genes are given only for firm matches. Where a row states a size, it is once, few, many or the class of an expanded clone; other rows omit it.

TRBD1,many,TRBJ1-2,TRBV29-1,TGCAGCGCTCCGGGACAGGGAGTGGGCTATGGCTACACCTTC,CSAPGQGVGYGYTF
-,many,TRBJ1-2,TRBV12-3/TRBV12-4,TGTGCCAGCAGTTTAGCGCGTGGGATCTATGGCTACACCTTC,CASSLARGIYGYTF
-,many,TRBJ2-7,TRBV12-3/TRBV12-4,TGTGCCAGTTCAGGGGGGCCCGTCTACGAGCAGTACTTC,CASSGGPVYEQYF
-,-,TRBJ1-6,TRBV4-1,TGCGCCAGCCGGGGGCTCGGCGTCTCCTATAATTCACCCCTCCACTTT,CASRGLGVSYNSPLHF
-,few,TRBJ1-1,TRBV5-1,TGCGCCAGCAGCTGGGCAGGGCCGAACACTGAAGCTTTCTTT,CASSWAGPNTEAFF
-,many,TRBJ2-5,TRBV10-1,TGCGCCAGCAGCACAGGACGGGGGATGTTCCAGACCCAGTACTTC,CASSTGRGMFQTQYF
-,many,TRBJ1-5,TRBV7-9,TGTGCCAGCAGCCCAGGTGGGGTAGGATATCAGCCCCAGCATTTT,CASSPGGVGYQPQHF
TRBD1,many,TRBJ2-7,TRBV20-1,TGCAGTGCCAAACCAGCCCAGGGGGCGCATGAGCAGTACTTC,CSAKPAQGAHEQYF
-,many,TRBJ2-5,TRBV5-1,TGCGCCAGCAGCTTGGAAATAGGGTGGGAGACCCAGTACTTC,CASSLEIGWETQYF
-,many,TRBJ2-5,TRBV6-1,TGTGCCAGCAGTGGGGGGGCGGCACAAGAGACCCAGTACTTC,CASSGGAAQETQYF
-,many,TRBJ1-5,TRBV15,TGTGCCACCAGCAGACAAGGAGGGAGGTATCAGCCCCAGCATTTT,CATSRQGGRYQPQHF
-,many,TRBJ1-5,TRBV12-3/TRBV12-4,TGTGCCAGCAGTTTAGCGCGGGTTCATCAGCCCCAGCATTTT,CASSLARVHQPQHF
-,many,TRBJ1-1,TRBV10-3,TGTGCCAGTATACAGGGAGACAAAACTGAAGCTTTCTTT,CASIQGDKTEAFF
TRBD2,many,TRBJ2-7,TRBV12-3/TRBV12-4,TGTGCCAGCAGCCCAAGGCTAGCGGGGGGCGAGCAGTACTTC,CASSPRLAGGEQYF
TRBD1,many,TRBJ2-7,TRBV27,TGTGCCAGCGGGACAGGGGAAAAGGACGAGCAGTACTTC,CASGTGEKDEQYF
-,many,TRBJ1-6,TRBV4-1,TGCGCCAGCAGCCATTACGAGGGGGTTGGATCACCCCTCCACTTT,CASSHYEGVGSPLHF
TRBD2,-,TRBJ2-5,TRBV28,TGTGCCAGCAGTCCCAGACCCCGAGGGACTAGCAGCCAAGAGACCCAGTACTTC,CASSPRPRGTSSQETQYF
-,many,TRBJ2-5,TRBV9,TGTGCCAGCAGCGTAGGGGGAGGGGGGGCCGCAGAGACCCAGTACTTC,CASSVGGGGAAETQYF
-,many,TRBJ2-7,TRBV28,TGTGCCAGCATCCAGCTGGGGGTGAGCTACGAGCAGTACTTC,CASIQLGVSYEQYF
TRBD2,few,TRBJ2-7,TRBV20-1,TGCAGTGCTAGCAGAGACGTGGGTAGCGGGGGATCCTACGAGCAGTACTTC,CSASRDVGSGGSYEQYF
-,-,TRBJ1-5,TRBV7-3,TGTGCCAGCAGCTCCTACAGGGATCAGCCCCAGCATTTT,CASSSYRDQPQHF
-,many,TRBJ1-1,TRBV20-1,TGCAGTGCGAGCGCAGGGTTGATGAACACTGAAGCTTTCTTT,CSASAGLMNTEAFF
-,-,TRBJ2-7,TRBV30,TGTGCCTGGACGAGAGGAACCTACGAGCAGTACTTC,CAWTRGTYEQYF
TRBD1,many,TRBJ1-1,TRBV6-1,TGTGCCAGCAAGGGGACAGGGGGTACTGAAGCTTTCTTT,CASKGTGGTEAFF
TRBD1,many,TRBJ2-6,TRBV2,TGTGCCAGCAGATGGGACAGGGATCCCTCTGGGGCCAACGTCCTGACTTTC,CASRWDRDPSGANVLTF
-,many,TRBJ1-6,TRBV11-2,TGTGCCAGCAGCTTATTTGGACAGCCCTCCTCCTATAATTCACCCCTCCACTTT,CASSLFGQPSSYNSPLHF
TRBD2,many,TRBJ2-7,TRBV28,TGTGCCAGCAGTGCCATAGCGGGAGTGGTGCGGGAGCAGTACTTC,CASSAIAGVVREQYF
-,many,TRBJ1-2,TRBV12-3/TRBV12-4,TGTGCCAGCAGTTTATGGGAGAACTATGGCTACACCTTC,CASSLWENYGYTF
-,-,TRBJ2-5,TRBV5-1,TGCGCCAGCAGCTTGGACGCGGAAGAGACCCAGTACTTC,CASSLDAEETQYF
TRBD1,many,TRBJ1-5,TRBV19,TGTGCCAGTAGCCATTACGATTTACAGGGGGGGAATCAGCCCCAGCATTTT,CASSHYDLQGGNQPQHF
-,many,TRBJ2-5,TRBV7-9,TGTGCCAGCACCCTGGGAGGTGGGCAAGAGACCCAGTACTTC,CASTLGGGQETQYF
-,many,TRBJ1-1,TRBV6-1,TGTGCCAGCAGGGAGACAGTTTACACTGAAGCTTTCTTT,CASRETVYTEAFF
-,-,TRBJ2-5,TRBV6-2/TRBV6-3,TGTGCCAGCAGCCCAGTGAATCAAGTGACCCAGTACTTC,CASSPVNQVTQYF
-,few,TRBJ1-2,TRBV3-1,TGTGCCAGCAGCCAGGGGTCGGGGGTCGGCTACACCTTC,CASSQGSGVGYTF
-,many,TRBJ1-2,TRBV24-1,TGTGCCACCAGGCGGGGCCGTGGCTACACCTTC,CATRRGRGYTF
-,many,TRBJ2-5,TRBV6-1,TGTGCCAGCAGCCTTCCAGGGGCGGAGACCCAGTACTTC,CASSLPGAETQYF
-,many,TRBJ1-1,TRBV29-1,TGCAGCGCCCTAAGTCGACAGGATTGGAACACTGAAGCTTTCTTT,CSALSRQDWNTEAFF
-,many,TRBJ2-7,TRBV6-1,TGTGCCAGCCGCAGATCGACAGAGCAGTACTTC,CASRRSTEQYF
-,few,TRBJ2-5,TRBV4-1,TGCGCCAGCAGCCTAAGAGGTGCGTTGGTTCCGGCTGCCCCAGAGACCCAGTACTTC,CASSLRGALVPAAPETQYF
TRBD1,-,TRBJ2-7,TRBV20-1,TGCAGTGCTAGACCCCTACCCCAGGACAGGCCCTACGAGCAGTACTTC,CSARPLPQDRPYEQYF
-,few,TRBJ2-5,TRBV12-5,TGTGCTAGTGGTTTGGCTGAAGGCCCCCAGAGCGCGACCCAGTACTTC,CASGLAEGPQSATQYF
-,few,TRBJ1-1,TRBV20-1,TGCAGTGCCTTACCCGACGGGACACCGACTGAAGCTTTCTTT,CSALPDGTPTEAFF
TRBD1,many,TRBJ2-5,TRBV9,TGTGCCAGCAGCACCCCGGACAGGGGGCCGCCAGAGACCCAGTACTTC,CASSTPDRGPPETQYF
-,-,TRBJ2-4,TRBV30,TGTGCCTGGAGTGCCGGGGGCGACATTCAGTACTTC,CAWSAGGDIQYF
-,many,TRBJ1-1,TRBV30,TGTGCCTGGGGCCGGGGGGGCTTCCAGAACACTGAAGCTTTCTTT,CAWGRGGFQNTEAFF
TRBD2,many,TRBJ2-5,TRBV20-1,TGCAGTGCGCTTCGGCGGGGGCAAGAGACCCAGTACTTC,CSALRRGQETQYF
-,many,TRBJ2-5,TRBV7-9,TGTGCCAGCAGCGCCCGCCAGGATGGGCTCCAGTACTTC,CASSARQDGLQYF
TRBD2,many,TRBJ2-4,TRBV6-2/TRBV6-3,TGTGCCAGCAGTTACTCCCGACTAGCGGGAGGGCACGTAACCAAAAACATTAAGTACTTC,CASSYSRLAGGHVTKNIKYF